These 14 T cell receptor beta chains came from one sample sequenced in a study of T cell responses to AZD1222 COVID-19 vaccine. Sequencing was performed with immunoSEQ multiplex PCR; in TCRdb, only in-frame clones are kept and a portion is missing. Of about 180,000 clones in the sample, about 86% were seen once. The sequenced sample was peripheral blood, obtained on day 0 of AZD1222 vaccination. All receptors derive from an adult in good health.

The chain carries TRBV7-9 and TRBJ2-7; D is possibly TRBD2 (5 bases). Per the germline V gene, CDR1 is SEHNR and CDR2 is FQNEAQ (reference sequence). V was trimmed by 6 bases and J by 3 bases, leaving 9 bases between them. The length of the CDR3 is 12 residues. DNA of the CDR3: TGTGCCAGCAGTATCGGGAACTACGAGCAGTACTTC. Translated, it gives CASSIGNYEQYF.

The V and J genes are TRBV7-8 and TRBJ2-7; 8 bases are a match to TRBD2. The CDR3 spans 17 residues. CDR1 and CDR2 from the germline V gene are SGHVS and FQNEAQ. V lost 1 base and J lost 2; bases outside the gene matches: 10. CDR3 amino acids: CASSLERVSGTPYEQYF. The DNA for the CDR3 is TGTGCCAGCAGCTTAGAGCGGGTTAGCGGGACCCCCTACGAGCAGTACTTC.

This rearrangement joins TRBV2 to TRBJ1-5; D unclear. Trimming removed 4 bases from V and 7 bases from J, with 20 bases in between. This CDR3 region has 16 residues. Germline V gene data show CDR1 as SNHLY and CDR2 as FYNNEI. CDR3 amino acids: CASSGSRPLAGQPQHF. As DNA, the CDR3 is TGTGCCAGCAGTGGGTCGCGCCCCCTGGCTGGGCAGCCCCAGCATTTT. Full variable domain (outside the CDR3, taken from reference TRBV2 and TRBJ1-5): EPEVTQTPSHQVTQMGQEVILRCVPISNHLYFYWYRQILGQKVEFLVSFYNNEISEKSEIFDDQFSVERPDGSNFTLKIRSTKLEDSAMYFCASSGSRPLAGQPQHFGDGTRLSIL.

Of note for this clone: Other nucleotide sequences from this sample produce the same CDR3. The chain is built from TRBV7-3 and TRBJ1-2; possible D gene TRBD1, 5 bases. Germline V gene sequence: CDR1 SGHTA, CDR2 FQGTGA. Trimming stripped 2 bases from V and 2 bases from J, with 6 bases between. CDR3 size: 13 residues. The CDR3 loop is CASSLEGNYGYTF. The CDR3 nucleotides read TGTGCCAGCAGCTTAGAGGGGAACTATGGCTACACCTTC.

The chain links TRBV7-6 to TRBJ1-2; D is possibly TRBD1 (6 bases). Germline-derived CDR1 and CDR2 are SGHVS and FNYEAQ. The CDR3 is made up of 15 amino acids. The V end was cut by 5 bases, the J end by 8 bases, with 21 bases between. The CDR3: CASSPIIGGARGYTF. The CDR3, as DNA: TGTGCCAGCAGCCCGATAATAGGGGGGGCGCGAGGCTACACCTTC.

The rearrangement uses TRBV5-1 and TRBJ2-7; D unclear. V was trimmed by 4 bases and J by 0 bases, leaving 8 bases between them. The CDR3 is made up of 13 amino acids. Per the germline V gene, CDR1 is SGHRS and CDR2 is YFSETQ. The CDR3 reads CASSEGTSYEQYF. Written as DNA, the CDR3 is TGCGCCAGCAGCGAAGGCACCTCCTACGAGCAGTACTTC.

The chain recombines TRBV10-1 with TRBJ2-3; D remains unclear. The V gene lost 3 bases and the J gene lost 6 bases, with 13 bases spanning the gap. Germline V gene data show CDR1 as WNHNN and CDR2 as SYGVQD (reference sequence). The CDR3 is made up of 14 amino acids. The CDR3 loop is CASSERSYRDTQYF. DNA of the CDR3: TGCGCCAGCAGTGAACGATCCTATAGGGATACGCAGTATTTT.

This clone was picked up one time. This chain connects TRBV28 to TRBJ1-1; 7 positions match TRBD1. Trimming removed 6 bases from V and 0 bases from J; junction bases left unmatched: 10. Germline CDR1 and CDR2: MDHEN and SYDVKM. This CDR3 is 16 amino acids long. The CDR3 is CASRETGDKMNTEAFF. The CDR3 coding sequence is TGTGCCAGCAGGGAAACAGGGGATAAGATGAACACTGAAGCTTTCTTT.

This chain uses TRBV7-6 with TRBJ2-3; no clear D gene. The CDR3 runs 15 residues. Germline-derived CDR1 and CDR2 are SGHVS and FNYEAQ. Trimming took 1 base from V and 2 from J, leaving 10 bases between them. DNA for the CDR3: TGTGCCAGCAGCTTAGGTGGACGACCCACAGATACGCAGTATTTT. It yields the protein CASSLGGRPTDTQYF.

V usage is TRBV2 and J usage is TRBJ2-3, with 10 bases that match TRBD2. The CDR3 spans 16 residues. After removal of 6 bases from V and 0 bases from J, the junction contained 6 bases not matched to a gene. Germline V gene sequence: CDR1 SNHLY, CDR2 FYNNEI. The chain's CDR3 is CASRTILAGSTDTQYF. For the CDR3, the DNA is TGTGCCAGCAGAACCATACTAGCGGGGAGCACAGATACGCAGTATTTT.

The chain joins TRBV30 to TRBJ1-3, with a possible D match to TRBD1 (6 bases). V lost 3 bases, J lost 4 bases, and 13 bases lay in between. Germline CDR1 reads GTSNPN; CDR2 reads SVGIG (reference sequence). This CDR3 region has 14 residues. CDR3 bases: TGTGCCTGGAGCTTCGGACAGAAAGGAAACACCATATATTTT. Its translation: CAWSFGQKGNTIYF. The entire variable domain, with the rest obtained from reference TRBV30 and TRBJ1-3, is as follows: SQTIHQWPATLVQPVGSPLSLECTVEGTSNPNLYWYRQAAGRGLQLLFYSVGIGQISSEVPQNLSASRPQDRQFILSSKKLLLSDSGFYLCAWSFGQKGNTIYFGEGSWLTVV.

V gene TRBV6-5 combines with J gene TRBJ2-7, with 9 bases aligning to TRBD1. V shed 8 bases, J shed 3 bases, and the junction held 5 bases outside the gene matches. The CDR3 is 13 amino acids. Germline loops: CDR1 MNHEY, CDR2 SVGAGI. The CDR3 protein is CASRDRAFYEQYF. CDR3 bases: TGTGCCAGCCGGGACAGGGCGTTCTACGAGCAGTACTTC.

The rearrangement joins TRBV3-1 (or the pseudogene TRBV3-2) to TRBJ2-7; D might be TRBD2 (7 bases). The CDR3 spans 17 residues. V gave up 2 bases and J gave up 0 bases, with 17 bases separating them. CDR1 is LGHDT and CDR2 is YNNKEL in the germline V gene (reference sequence). This CDR3 reads CASSQPPWGGASYEQYF. The CDR3, as DNA: TGTGCCAGCAGCCAACCCCCCTGGGGGGGCGCCTCCTACGAGCAGTACTTC.

Remarks on this clone: Other DNA sequences in this specimen translate into the identical CDR3. The chain uses TRBV30 and TRBJ2-7; D unclear. Germline CDR1 is GTSNPN and CDR2 is SVGIG (reference sequence). Trimming pared 2 bases from V and 3 bases from J, leaving 5 bases between. The CDR3 sequence is 11 residues long. As DNA, the CDR3 is TGTGCCTGGAGTTACAACTACGAGCAGTACTTC. This sequence encodes CAWSYNYEQYF. The full variable domain, rest sourced from reference TRBV30 and TRBJ2-7, is SQTIHQWPATLVQPVGSPLSLECTVEGTSNPNLYWYRQAAGRGLQLLFYSVGIGQISSEVPQNLSASRPQDRQFILSSKKLLLSDSGFYLCAWSYNYEQYFGPGTRLTVT.